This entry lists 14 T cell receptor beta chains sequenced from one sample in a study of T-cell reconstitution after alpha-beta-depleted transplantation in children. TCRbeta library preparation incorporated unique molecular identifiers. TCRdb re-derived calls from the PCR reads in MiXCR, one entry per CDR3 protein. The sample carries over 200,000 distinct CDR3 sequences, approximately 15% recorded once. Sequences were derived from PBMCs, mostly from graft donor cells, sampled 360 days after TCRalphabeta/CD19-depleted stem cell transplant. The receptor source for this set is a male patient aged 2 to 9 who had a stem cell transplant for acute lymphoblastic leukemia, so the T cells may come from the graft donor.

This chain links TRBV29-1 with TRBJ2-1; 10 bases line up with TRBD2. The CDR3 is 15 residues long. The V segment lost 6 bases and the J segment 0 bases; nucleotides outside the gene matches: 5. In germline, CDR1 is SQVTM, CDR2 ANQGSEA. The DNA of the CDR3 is TGCAGCGTCGGATCTAGCGGGAGCTCCTACAATGAGCAGTTCTTC. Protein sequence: CSVGSSGSSYNEQFF.

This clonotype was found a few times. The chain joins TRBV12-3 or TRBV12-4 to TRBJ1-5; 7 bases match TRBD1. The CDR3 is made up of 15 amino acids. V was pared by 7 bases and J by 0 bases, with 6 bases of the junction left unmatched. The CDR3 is CASTNDRDSNQPQHF. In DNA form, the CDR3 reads TGTGCCAGCACCAACGACAGGGATAGCAATCAGCCCCAGCATTTT.

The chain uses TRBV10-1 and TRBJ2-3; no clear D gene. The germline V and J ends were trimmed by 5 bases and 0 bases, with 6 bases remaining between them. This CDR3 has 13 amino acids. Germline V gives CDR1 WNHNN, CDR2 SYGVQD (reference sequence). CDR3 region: CASSHTSTDTQYF. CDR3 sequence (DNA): TGCGCCAGCAGTCATACTAGCACAGATACGCAGTATTTT.

CDR3: CASSLAELEKLFF. The CDR3 DNA sequence: TGTGCCAGCAGCTTAGCCGAACTCGAAAAACTGTTTTTT. This chain uses TRBV7-8 with TRBJ1-4; no clear D gene. The ends were cut back, 0 bases at V and 8 bases at J, with 7 bases in the middle. Germline lookup yields CDR1 SGHVS and CDR2 FQNEAQ. This CDR3 has 13 residues.

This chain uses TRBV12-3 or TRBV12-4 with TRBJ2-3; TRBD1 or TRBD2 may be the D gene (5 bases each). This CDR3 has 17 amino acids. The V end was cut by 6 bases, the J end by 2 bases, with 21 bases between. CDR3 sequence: CASSYSRDESFTDTQYF. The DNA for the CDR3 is TGTGCCAGCAGCTATTCCCGGGACGAGTCTTTCACAGATACGCAGTATTTT.

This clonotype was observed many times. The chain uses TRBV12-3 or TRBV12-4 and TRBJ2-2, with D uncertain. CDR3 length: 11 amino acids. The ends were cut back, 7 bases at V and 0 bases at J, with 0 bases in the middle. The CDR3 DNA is TGTGCCAGCACGAACACCGGGGAGCTGTTTTTT. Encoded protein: CASTNTGELFF.

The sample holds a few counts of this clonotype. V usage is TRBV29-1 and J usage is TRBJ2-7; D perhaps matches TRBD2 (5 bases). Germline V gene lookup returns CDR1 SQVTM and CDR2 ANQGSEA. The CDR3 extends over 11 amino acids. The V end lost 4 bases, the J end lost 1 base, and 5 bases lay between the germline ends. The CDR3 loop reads CSVGLSYEQYF. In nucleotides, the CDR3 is TGCAGCGTTGGACTATCCTACGAGCAGTACTTC.

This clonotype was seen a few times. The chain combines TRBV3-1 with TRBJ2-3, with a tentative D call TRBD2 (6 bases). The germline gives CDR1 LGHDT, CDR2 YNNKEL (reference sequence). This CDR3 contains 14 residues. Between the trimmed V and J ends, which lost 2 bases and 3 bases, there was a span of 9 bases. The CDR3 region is CASSQLGGTDTQYF. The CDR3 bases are TGTGCCAGCAGCCAACTGGGGGGAACAGATACGCAGTATTTT.

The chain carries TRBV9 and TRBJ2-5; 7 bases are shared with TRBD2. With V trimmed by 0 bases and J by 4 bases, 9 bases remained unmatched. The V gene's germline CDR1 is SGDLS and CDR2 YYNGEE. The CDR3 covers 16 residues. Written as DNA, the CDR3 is TGTGCCAGCAGCGTAGAAGCCTACAGCGGGGTAGAGACCCAGTACTTC. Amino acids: CASSVEAYSGVETQYF.

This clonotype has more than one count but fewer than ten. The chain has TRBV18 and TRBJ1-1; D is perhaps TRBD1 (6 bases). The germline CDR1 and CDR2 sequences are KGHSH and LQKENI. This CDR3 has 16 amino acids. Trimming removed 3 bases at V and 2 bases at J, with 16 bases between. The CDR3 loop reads CASSPAPRTVNTEAFF. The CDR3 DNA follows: TGTGCCAGCTCACCGGCTCCCAGGACAGTTAACACTGAAGCTTTCTTT.

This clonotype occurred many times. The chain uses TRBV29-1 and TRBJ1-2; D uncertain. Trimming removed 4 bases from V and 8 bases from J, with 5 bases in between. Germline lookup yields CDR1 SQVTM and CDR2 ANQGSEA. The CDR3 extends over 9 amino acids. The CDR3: CSVVQGYTF. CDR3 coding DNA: TGCAGCGTTGTCCAAGGCTACACCTTC.

This CDR3 is CASRIPTTGELFF. The DNA for the CDR3 is TGTGCCAGCAGAATACCGACCACCGGGGAGCTGTTTTTT. The V gene is TRBV12-3 or TRBV12-4, the J gene TRBJ2-2; D gene unclear. Trimming took 6 bases from V and 4 from J, leaving 9 bases between them. CDR3 length: 13 amino acids.

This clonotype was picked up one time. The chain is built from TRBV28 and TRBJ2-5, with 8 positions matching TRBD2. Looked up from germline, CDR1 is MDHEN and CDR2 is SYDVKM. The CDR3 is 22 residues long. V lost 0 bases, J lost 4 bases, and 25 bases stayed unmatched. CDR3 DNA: TGTGCCAGCAGTTTATGGGGTCGGGAACCAGCGGGGGTTACCCTCACCCCAGAGACCCAGTACTTC. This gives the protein CASSLWGREPAGVTLTPETQYF.

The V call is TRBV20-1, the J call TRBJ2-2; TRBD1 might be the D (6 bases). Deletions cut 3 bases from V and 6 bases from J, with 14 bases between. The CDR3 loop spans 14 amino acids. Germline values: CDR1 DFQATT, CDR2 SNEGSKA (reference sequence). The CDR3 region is CSASLIQGSGELFF. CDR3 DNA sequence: TGCAGTGCTAGCCTAATTCAGGGGTCCGGGGAGCTGTTTTTT.